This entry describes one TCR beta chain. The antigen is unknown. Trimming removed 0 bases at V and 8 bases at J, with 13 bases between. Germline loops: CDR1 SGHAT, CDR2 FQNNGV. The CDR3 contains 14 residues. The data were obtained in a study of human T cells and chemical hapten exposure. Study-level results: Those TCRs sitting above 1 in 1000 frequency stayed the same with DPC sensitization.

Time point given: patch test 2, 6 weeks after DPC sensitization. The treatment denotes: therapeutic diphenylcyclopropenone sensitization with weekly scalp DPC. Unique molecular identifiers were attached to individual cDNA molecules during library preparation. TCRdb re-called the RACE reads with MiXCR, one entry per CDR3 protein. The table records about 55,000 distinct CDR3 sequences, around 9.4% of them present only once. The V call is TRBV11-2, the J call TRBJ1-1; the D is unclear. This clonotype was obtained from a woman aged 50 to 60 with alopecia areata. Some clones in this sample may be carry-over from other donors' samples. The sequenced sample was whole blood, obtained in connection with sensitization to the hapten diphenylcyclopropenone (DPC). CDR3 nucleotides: TGTGCCAGCAGCTTAGATCCCTTCCCGATGGAAGCTTTCTTT. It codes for CASSLDPFPMEAFF.